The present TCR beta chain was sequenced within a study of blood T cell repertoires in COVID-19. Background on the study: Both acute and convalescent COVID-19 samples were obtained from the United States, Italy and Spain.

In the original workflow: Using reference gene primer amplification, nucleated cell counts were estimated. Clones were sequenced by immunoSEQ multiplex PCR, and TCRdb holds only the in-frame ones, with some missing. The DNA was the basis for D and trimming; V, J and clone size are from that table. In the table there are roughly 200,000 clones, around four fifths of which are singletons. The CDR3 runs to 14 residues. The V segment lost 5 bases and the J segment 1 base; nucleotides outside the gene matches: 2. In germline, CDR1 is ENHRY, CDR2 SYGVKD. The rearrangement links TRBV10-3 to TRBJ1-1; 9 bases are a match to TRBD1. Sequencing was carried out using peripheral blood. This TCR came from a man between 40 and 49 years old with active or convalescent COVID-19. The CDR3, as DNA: TGTGCCATCAGTCCGGGACAGGGGAACACTGAAGCTTTCTTT. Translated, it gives CAISPGQGNTEAFF.